These 5 T cell receptor beta chains came from one sample sequenced in a study of Graves' ophthalmopathy and Graves' hyperthyroidism. The TCR beta CDR3 regions underwent amplification from RNA transcripts. HTBI-primed first-round RT-PCR preceded second-round multiplex PCR. TCRdb processed the multiplex PCR reads anew with MiXCR; each CDR3 protein has one entry. The sample has hundreds of thousands of distinct CDR3 sequences, around a fifth seen once. Sequencing input: peripheral blood. The receptors here all came from a woman aged 18-29 years with stable Graves' hyperthyroidism.

In this sample, this clonotype turned up many times. This rearrangement joins TRBV6-1 to TRBJ2-5; 9 nucleotides agree with TRBD1. Germline V CDR1 and CDR2: MNHNS, SASEGT. There are 16 residues in the CDR3. V lost 1 base, J lost 5 bases, and 8 bases stayed unmatched. CDR3 sequence: CASSEGAGTGQETQYF. CDR3 DNA sequence: TGTGCCAGCAGTGAAGGTGCCGGGACAGGGCAGGAGACCCAGTACTTC.

This clonotype was picked up many times. The V and J genes are TRBV6-5 and TRBJ1-2; D ambiguous. This CDR3 contains 10 residues. Between the trimmed V and J ends, which lost 0 bases and 8 bases, there was a span of 1 base. The germline CDR1 and CDR2 sequences are MNHEY and SVGAGI. This chain's CDR3 is CASSYSGYTF. In nucleotides, the CDR3 is TGTGCCAGCAGTTACTCAGGCTACACCTTC.

This clonotype was recorded many times. This rearrangement joins TRBV7-2 to TRBJ2-7; no clear D. This CDR3 spans 14 amino acids. V lost 4 bases and J lost 3, with 13 bases in between. Per germline, CDR1 SGHTA and CDR2 FQGNSA. The CDR3 nucleotides read TGTGCCAGCAGCTCGCCGGACGGCCGCTACGAGCAGTACTTC. Its protein is CASSSPDGRYEQYF.

This clonotype was counted many times. The chain carries TRBV6-1 and TRBJ2-7, with D perhaps being TRBD1 or TRBD2 (5 bases each). Germline V CDR1 and CDR2: MNHNS, SASEGT. Trimming removed 6 bases from V and 6 bases from J, with 24 bases in between. The CDR3 runs to 16 residues. In nucleotides, the CDR3 is TGTGCCAGCAGGGATACCGGGACCGCAAGACTACGCGAGCAGTACTTC. This gives the protein CASRDTGTARLREQYF.

This clonotype was counted ten times or more. The V gene is TRBV2, the J gene TRBJ2-2; D may match TRBD1 or TRBD2 (5 bases each). CDR1 is SNHLY, CDR2 FYNNEI, per germline. Deletions cut 2 bases from V and 4 bases from J, with 14 bases between. The CDR3 spans 16 residues. CDR3 nucleotide sequence: TGTGCCAGCAGTGAAACGCGACGGGGACCCACCGGGGAGCTGTTTTTT. It translates to CASSETRRGPTGELFF.